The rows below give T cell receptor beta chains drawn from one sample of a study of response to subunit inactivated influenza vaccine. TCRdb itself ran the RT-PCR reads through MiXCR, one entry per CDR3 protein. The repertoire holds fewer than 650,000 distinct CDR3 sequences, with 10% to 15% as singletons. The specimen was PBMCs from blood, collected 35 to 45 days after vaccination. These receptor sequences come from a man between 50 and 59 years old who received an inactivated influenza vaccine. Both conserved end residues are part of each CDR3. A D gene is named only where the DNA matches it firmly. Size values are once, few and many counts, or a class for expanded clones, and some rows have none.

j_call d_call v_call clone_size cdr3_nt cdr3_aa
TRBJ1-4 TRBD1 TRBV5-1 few TGCGCCAGCAGCTTGGAGGACAGGGGGAATGAAAAACTGTTTTTT CASSLEDRGNEKLFF
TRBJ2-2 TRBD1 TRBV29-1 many TGCAGCGCGAGGACAGGGGCGAACACCGGGGAGCTGTTTTTT CSARTGANTGELFF
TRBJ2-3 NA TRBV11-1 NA TGTGCCAGCAGCGTTTACGTGTTCGGGGGGCGGAGCACAGATACGCAGTATTTT CASSVYVFGGRSTDTQYF
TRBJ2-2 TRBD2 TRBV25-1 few TGTGCCAGCAGTGAATATAGCGGGTGGACCGGGGAGCTGTTTTTT CASSEYSGWTGELFF
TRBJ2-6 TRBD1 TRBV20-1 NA TGCAGTGCTAGAAACCACGGGACAGGGGTTGCCCTGACTTTC CSARNHGTGVALTF
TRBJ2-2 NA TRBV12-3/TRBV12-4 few TGTGCCAGCAGTGGTGCTGAGACCGGGGAGCTGTTTTTT CASSGAETGELFF
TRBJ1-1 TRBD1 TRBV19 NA TGTGCCAGTAGTATAGTAACGGGACAGGGAATTGAAGCTTTCTTT CASSIVTGQGIEAFF
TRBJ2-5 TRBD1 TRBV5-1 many TGCGCCAGCAGCCAGGGGGTAGCTTCCGTAAAAGAGACCCAGTACTTC CASSQGVASVKETQYF
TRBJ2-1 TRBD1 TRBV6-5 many TGTGCCAGCAGTTACAGGGACAGGGGGTCGTCGGCTGGTGAGCAGTTCTTC CASSYRDRGSSAGEQFF
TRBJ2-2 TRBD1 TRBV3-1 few TGTGCCAGCAGCCGCCCGACAGGGGTGTCCGGGGAGCTGTTTTTT CASSRPTGVSGELFF
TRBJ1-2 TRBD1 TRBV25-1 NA TGTGCCAGCAGTGGGGGGACAGGGCTTAACTATGTCTACACCTTC CASSGGTGLNYVYTF
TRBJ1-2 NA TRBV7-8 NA TGTGCCAGCATTGCTGGGACTTCAACTAACTATGGCTACACCTTC CASIAGTSTNYGYTF
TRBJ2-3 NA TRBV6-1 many TGTGCCAGCAGTGAAGCGCTCCGCGATACGCAGTATTTT CASSEALRDTQYF
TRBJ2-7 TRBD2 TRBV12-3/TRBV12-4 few TGTGCCAGCAGTCCAACCGGGACTAGCGGCCACGAGCAGTACTTC CASSPTGTSGHEQYF
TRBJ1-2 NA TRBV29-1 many TGCAGCGTTGGTAACCTCAATGGCTACACCTTC CSVGNLNGYTF
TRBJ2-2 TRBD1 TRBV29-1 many TGCAGCGTTCGGGGACAGGGGAACACCGGGGAGCTGTTTTTT CSVRGQGNTGELFF
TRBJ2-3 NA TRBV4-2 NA TGTGCCAGCAGCCAAGAAGAGACAACTCTGCCTAGCACAGATACGCAGTATTTT CASSQEETTLPSTDTQYF
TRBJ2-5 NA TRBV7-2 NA TGTGCCAGCAGCTCCGGAGGGGCAGGTCAAGAGACCCAGTACTTC CASSSGGAGQETQYF
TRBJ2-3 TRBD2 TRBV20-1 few TGCAGTGCTACCTATAGCGGGGGCACAGATACGCAGTATTTT CSATYSGGTDTQYF
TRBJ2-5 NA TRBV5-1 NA TGCGCCAGCAGCCAAACCCTGGACCCTGGGGAGACCCAGTACTTC CASSQTLDPGETQYF
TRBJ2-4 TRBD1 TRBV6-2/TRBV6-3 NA TGTGCCAGCAGTAACGACAGGGTCTGGACCAAAAACATTCAGTACTTC CASSNDRVWTKNIQYF
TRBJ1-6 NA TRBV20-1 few TGCAGTGCTGTGGTGGACAGAAATTCACCCCTCCACTTT CSAVVDRNSPLHF
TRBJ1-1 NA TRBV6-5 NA TGTGCCAGCAGTTACGGGGCAGGGGTGAACACTGAAGCTTTCTTT CASSYGAGVNTEAFF
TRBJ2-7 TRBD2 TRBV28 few TGTGCCAGCAGCTCGACTAGCGGGAGGTCTCCGCGGGGGTACGAGCAGTACTTC CASSSTSGRSPRGYEQYF
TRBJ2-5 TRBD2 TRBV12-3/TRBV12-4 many TGTGCCAGCAGCTTCGGACTAGCGGGGGTTACTAAAGAGACCCAGTACTTC CASSFGLAGVTKETQYF
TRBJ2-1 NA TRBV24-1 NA TGTGCCACCAGTCTCCACAGGGATCACTACAATGAGCAGTTCTTC CATSLHRDHYNEQFF
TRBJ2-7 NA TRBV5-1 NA TGCGCCAGCAGCTTGAATACAGCCCAGACTCCCTACGAGCAGTACTTC CASSLNTAQTPYEQYF
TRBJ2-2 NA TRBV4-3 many TGCGCCAGCAGCCAACTTTCTAGGCACACCGGGGAGCTGTTTTTT CASSQLSRHTGELFF
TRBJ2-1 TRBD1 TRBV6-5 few TGTGCCAGCAGTTACGACGGACAGGGGTGGAATGAGCAGTTCTTC CASSYDGQGWNEQFF
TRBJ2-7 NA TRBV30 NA TGTGCCTGGAGTAACCCCCAGGGGAAATACGAGCAGTACTTC CAWSNPQGKYEQYF
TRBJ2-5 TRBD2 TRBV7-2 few TGTGCCAGCAGCTTAGTGCTAGCGGGAGGGCCGCTACAGACCCAGTACTTC CASSLVLAGGPLQTQYF
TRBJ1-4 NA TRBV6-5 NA TGTGCCAGCAGTTACCGACGGGTAAATGAAAAACTGTTTTTT CASSYRRVNEKLFF
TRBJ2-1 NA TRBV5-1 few TGCGCCAGCAGCGCGATGGGATCTTACAATGAGCAGTTCTTC CASSAMGSYNEQFF
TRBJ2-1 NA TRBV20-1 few TGCAGTGCTCCCCGATCCACAGACACCCGGTACTACAATGAGCAGTTCTTC CSAPRSTDTRYYNEQFF
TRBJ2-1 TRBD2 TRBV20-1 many TGCAGTGCTAGAGACCCAGGCTCCGGGACTAGCAATGAGCAGTTCTTC CSARDPGSGTSNEQFF
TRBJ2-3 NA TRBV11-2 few TGTGCCAGCCGTCGACTAGGGATAAGCACAGATACGCAGTATTTT CASRRLGISTDTQYF
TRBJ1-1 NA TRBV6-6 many TGTGCCAGCAGGGAATCGGGCACTGAAGCTTTCTTT CASRESGTEAFF
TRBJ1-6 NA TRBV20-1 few TGCAGTGCTAGAGGAGCCCATAATTCACCCCTCCACTTT CSARGAHNSPLHF
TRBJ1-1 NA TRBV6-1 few TGTGCCAGCAGTCCCCCTAGCAGGGATGAAGCTTTCTTT CASSPPSRDEAFF
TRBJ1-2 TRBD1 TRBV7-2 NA TGTGCCAGCAGCCCAGCCCTGGGACAGGGGGCAGATGGCTACACCTTC CASSPALGQGADGYTF
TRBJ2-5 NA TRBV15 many TGTGCCACCAGCAGAGATGTGATAGTCGGAACGCAAGAGACCCAGTACTTC CATSRDVIVGTQETQYF
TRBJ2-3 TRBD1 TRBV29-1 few TGCAGCGTTGTGGGACAGGGATGGGATACGCAGTATTTT CSVVGQGWDTQYF
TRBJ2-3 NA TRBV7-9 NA TGTGCCAGCAGCCCAAACGGGTTCACAGATACGCAGTATTTT CASSPNGFTDTQYF
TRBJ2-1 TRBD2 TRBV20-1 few TGCAGTACTTGCGGGAGGAAGGACAATGAGCAGTTCTTC CSTCGRKDNEQFF
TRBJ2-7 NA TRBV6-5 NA TGTGCCAGCAGTTACGACCCTTTCACCCAAAGACTCTACGAGCAGTACTTC CASSYDPFTQRLYEQYF
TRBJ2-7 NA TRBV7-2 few TGTGCCAGCAGCTCCCGGCTACAGACCTACGAGCAGTACTTC CASSSRLQTYEQYF
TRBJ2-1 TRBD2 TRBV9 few TGTGCCAGCAGCGTAGGAAGCGGGAGGGTGAACAATGAGCAGTTCTTC CASSVGSGRVNNEQFF
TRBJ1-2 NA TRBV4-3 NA TGCGCCAGCAGCCGGGTCGGGGGGGCGCATGGCTACACCTTC CASSRVGGAHGYTF
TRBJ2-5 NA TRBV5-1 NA TGCGCCAGCAGCTTGGGGGGGGCCCCCTCCCAAGAGACCCAGTACTTC CASSLGGAPSQETQYF
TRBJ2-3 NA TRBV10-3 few TGTGCCATCAGTCGTAGTGGGGAAGATACGCAGTATTTT CAISRSGEDTQYF
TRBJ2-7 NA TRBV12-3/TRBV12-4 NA TGTGCCAGCGGCAATGGGACTGTTTACGAGCAGTACTTC CASGNGTVYEQYF
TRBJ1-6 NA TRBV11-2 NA TGTGCCAGCAGCTCCGAGTCGCAGGGTTCACCCCTCCACTTT CASSSESQGSPLHF
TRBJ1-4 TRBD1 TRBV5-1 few TGCGCCAGCAGCTTGGTGGGACAGGGGGCGCATTCGTGGATGAAGAAACTGTTTTTT CASSLVGQGAHSWMKKLFF
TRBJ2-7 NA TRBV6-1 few TGTGCCGTGTTAGGGGGCTACGAGCAGTACTTC CAVLGGYEQYF
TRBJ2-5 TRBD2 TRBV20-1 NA TGCAGTGCTAGAGGGGGCCTAGCGGGAGCAGAGACCCAGTACTTC CSARGGLAGAETQYF
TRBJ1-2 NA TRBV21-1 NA TGTGCCAGCAGCAGTGGGGACAGGGGGCCCGATGGCTACACCTTC CASSSGDRGPDGYTF
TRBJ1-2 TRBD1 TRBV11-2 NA TGTGCCAGCAGCTTGGTATTCTGGAAGGGACAGGGAGGTGGTGGCTACACCTTC CASSLVFWKGQGGGGYTF